This passage covers 25 T cell receptor beta chains from one sample sequenced in a study of CXCR3-negative and CXCR3-positive naive CD8 T cells. Preparation of TRB cDNA libraries relied on 5' RACE carrying UMI labels. TCRdb derives one entry per CDR3 protein from the 5' RACE reads, leaving out DNA. With roughly 40,000 distinct CDR3 sequences in the sample, the ten largest clones hold roughly 1.4%. Sequencing was carried out using naive CXCR3- CD8+ T cells from blood. Subset given: CD45RO-CCR7+CD27+CD95- naive CD8+ T cells lacking CXCR3 (TNR3-). These receptors all stem from a human donor in good health. Some clones in this sample may be carry-over from other donors' samples.

The CDR3 here is CASSPLEIYYNEQFF. The chain links TRBV5-6 to TRBJ2-1; TCRdb picks TRBD1, but there is no DNA to check that call. Germline-derived CDR1 and CDR2 are SGHDT and YYEEEE. The CDR3 covers 15 residues.

The chain couples TRBV28 to TRBJ2-7; the D gene TCRdb calls, TRBD1, cannot be checked with no DNA. CDR1 and CDR2 from the germline V gene are MDHEN and SYDVKM. This CDR3 comprises 15 residues. The CDR3 here is CASSFSDSPSYEQYF.

The chain joins TRBV4-1 to TRBJ2-7. CDR1 and CDR2 (germline): MGHRA, YSYEKL. The CDR3 runs to 16 residues. This chain's CDR3 is CASSQEGTGSSYEQYF.

The V gene is TRBV28, the J gene TRBJ1-5; the TCRdb D gene call, TRBD1, has no DNA to confirm it. The CDR3 runs 17 residues. Looked up from germline, CDR1 is MDHEN and CDR2 is SYDVKM. The CDR3 sequence is CASSPPLIGAGNQPQHF.

The CDR3 region is CASSPGTGANVLTF. The chain recombines TRBV6-4 with TRBJ2-6; the TCRdb D gene call, TRBD1, has no DNA to confirm it. This CDR3 has 14 residues. The germline gives CDR1 MRHNA, CDR2 SNTAGT.

V and J are TRBV29-1 and TRBJ1-1. CDR1 SQVTM and CDR2 ANQGSEA come from the germline V gene. This CDR3 contains 13 residues. Here the CDR3 reads CSVVRREGTEAFF.

The chain recombines TRBV23-1 with TRBJ1-4. TRBV23-1 is identified as an open reading frame with a role that is uncertain. This CDR3 comprises 17 residues. This chain's CDR3 is CASSQFCLSATNEKLFF.

The chain employs TRBV12-3 or TRBV12-4 and TRBJ2-1. CDR3 size: 11 residues. CDR3 sequence reads: CASSSKAEQFF.

V and J are TRBV11-2 and TRBJ2-7; checking the TCRdb D call of TRBD1 is not possible without DNA. Germline CDR1 is SGHAT and CDR2 is FQNNGV. This CDR3 spans 16 amino acids. The CDR3 here is CASSLDSRQGDYEQYF.

CDR3 sequence: CASSSSRDRFPYGYTF. The V and J genes are TRBV28 and TRBJ1-2; no DNA is available, so the TRBD1 call from TCRdb remains unchecked. The germline V gene encodes CDR1 MDHEN and CDR2 SYDVKM. CDR3 length: 16 amino acids.

V usage is TRBV27 and J usage is TRBJ2-3; as DNA is missing, the TRBD2 call by TCRdb cannot be tested. Germline V gene lookup returns CDR1 MNHEY and CDR2 SMNVEV (reference sequence). The CDR3 runs 14 residues. The CDR3 is CASSLSGGTDTQYF.

The rearrangement uses TRBV12-3 or TRBV12-4 and TRBJ1-4. This CDR3 comprises 13 residues. CDR3 in amino acids: CASSLGGFQKLFF.

The CDR3 here is CASSRRGQPQETQYF. The V gene is TRBV3-1, the J gene TRBJ2-5; TCRdb selects TRBD1, and the lack of DNA leaves this call unchecked. Germline loops: CDR1 LGHDT, CDR2 YNNKEL (reference sequence). The CDR3 spans 15 residues.

The J gene is TRBJ1-1, the V gene TRBV5-1. Per the germline V gene, CDR1 is SGHRS and CDR2 is YFSETQ. The CDR3 consists of 13 residues. CDR3 residues: CASSSAVNTEAFF.

The chain has TRBV7-8 and TRBJ2-4. This CDR3 comprises 13 residues. Germline V gene sequence: CDR1 SGHVS, CDR2 FQNEAQ. CDR3: CASSLGPSNIQYF.

This chain connects TRBV20-1 to TRBJ2-7; TCRdb selects TRBD1, and the lack of DNA leaves this call unchecked. The CDR3 is 13 amino acids. Germline CDR1 reads DFQATT; CDR2 reads SNEGSKA (reference sequence). CDR3 region: CSARTASSYEQYF.

The chain combines TRBV12-3 or TRBV12-4 with TRBJ1-2. The CDR3 extends over 11 amino acids. The CDR3 protein is CASPFKDGYTF.

The chain links TRBV4-1 to TRBJ1-1. This CDR3 spans 11 amino acids. In germline, CDR1 is MGHRA, CDR2 YSYEKL. Here the CDR3 reads CASSHLAEAFF.

The chain couples TRBV4-3 to TRBJ2-5; TCRdb's assignment of TRBD2 cannot be checked, as there is no DNA. Germline lookup yields CDR1 LGHNA and CDR2 YSLEER. The length of the CDR3 is 13 residues. The CDR3: CASSWTSRETQYF.

V gene TRBV29-1 combines with J gene TRBJ2-3; TCRdb names TRBD2, which stays unverified in the absence of DNA. Germline loops: CDR1 SQVTM, CDR2 ANQGSEA. There are 15 residues in the CDR3. The CDR3 sequence is CSVEPVRLGTDTQYF.

This chain joins TRBV19 and TRBJ2-7. Germline loops: CDR1 LNHDA, CDR2 SQIVND (reference sequence). This CDR3 has 15 residues. CDR3 sequence reads: CASSIKNAGYYEQYF.

V usage is TRBV30 and J usage is TRBJ2-5; without DNA, the TCRdb call of TRBD1 cannot be checked. Germline V gene lookup returns CDR1 GTSNPN and CDR2 SVGIG (reference sequence). This CDR3 is 14 amino acids long. CDR3 region: CAWSSQGPWETQYF. Combining the CDR3 with reference TRBV30 and TRBJ2-5 gives the whole variable domain SQTIHQWPATLVQPVGSPLSLECTVEGTSNPNLYWYRQAAGRGLQLLFYSVGIGQISSEVPQNLSASRPQDRQFILSSKKLLLSDSGFYLCAWSSQGPWETQYFGPGTRLLVL.

The gene calls are TRBV28 and TRBJ2-1; the D call from TCRdb, TRBD1, cannot be confirmed without DNA. This CDR3 contains 14 residues. CDR1 is MDHEN and CDR2 is SYDVKM in the germline V gene. CDR3 sequence: CASSWGEYYNEQFF.

J is TRBJ2-2 and V is TRBV2; TCRdb's D gene call, TRBD1, goes unchecked for lack of DNA. Germline V gene lookup returns CDR1 SNHLY and CDR2 FYNNEI. CDR3 length: 16 residues. CDR3 residues: CASSRLFRDPTGELFF.

This chain uses TRBV7-8 with TRBJ1-2. Germline values: CDR1 SGHVS, CDR2 FQNEAQ. CDR3 length: 14 residues. The CDR3 sequence is CASSRTDTNYGYTF.